The 13 T cell receptor beta chains presented below share a single source sample, sequenced in a study of shared clonotypes between healthy human individuals. Repertoires were generated with immunoSEQ multiplex PCR, while TCRdb's copy carries only in-frame clones and drops some. The sample lists some 630,000 clones, about two thirds occurring once. The sequencing input was memory CD4+ T cells sorted from blood. Stated subset: CD45RA-negative fraction. The source is a woman aged 25 to 39 in good health.

The J gene is TRBJ1-2, the V gene TRBV28; 9 positions match TRBD1. Germline values: CDR1 MDHEN, CDR2 SYDVKM. V dropped 5 bases and J dropped 0; count of bases not matched to a gene: 4. The CDR3 runs 15 residues. CDR3 protein: CASSIRTGANYGYTF. In DNA form, the CDR3 reads TGTGCCAGCAGTATACGGACAGGGGCTAACTATGGCTACACCTTC.

The table lists this clone with a few counts. The chain recombines TRBV27 with TRBJ2-7; TRBD1 might be the D (5 bases). V was cut by 5 bases and J by 3 bases, with 14 bases left in between. Germline V gives CDR1 MNHEY, CDR2 SMNVEV (reference sequence). This CDR3 spans 14 amino acids. Here the CDR3 DNA reads TGTGCCAGCAGTGGCAGGAGAAGGGGCTACGAGCAGTACTTC. This codes for CASSGRRRGYEQYF.

This chain joins TRBV5-1 and TRBJ1-1; no reliable D call. The ends were cut back, 1 base at V and 5 bases at J, with 9 bases in the middle. Germline V lookup: CDR1 SGHRS, CDR2 YFSETQ. The CDR3 consists of 13 residues. The CDR3 nucleotides are TGCGCCAGCAGCTTGTCTGTGGATACTGAAGCTTTCTTT. Its translation is CASSLSVDTEAFF.

The chain recombines TRBV14 with TRBJ2-5, with 8 bases identical to TRBD1. The DNA end is more similar to TRBJ2-7, so the J call may be wrong. The CDR3 is made up of 15 amino acids. Germline CDR1 reads SGHDN; CDR2 reads FVKESK. In DNA, the CDR3 is TGTGCCAGCAGCCCCTTTCAGGACAGGGACTACGAGCAGTACTTC. It translates to CASSPFQDRDYEQYF.

This clone was found many times. V gene TRBV5-1 combines with J gene TRBJ2-1, with 9 bases fitting TRBD2. This CDR3 has 15 residues. Germline V CDR1 and CDR2: SGHRS, YFSETQ. V lost 4 bases and J lost 10; bases outside the gene matches: 12. CDR3 amino acids: CASSRTSATDGEQFF. The CDR3 nucleotides read TGCGCCAGCAGCCGGACTAGCGCGACCGATGGGGAGCAGTTCTTC.

As concerns this clone: Other DNA sequences within the sample encode an identical CDR3. The chain recombines TRBV28 with TRBJ2-6; D call uncertain. V lost 2 bases and J 0 bases, leaving 5 bases between the germline ends. CDR1 and CDR2 (germline): MDHEN, SYDVKM. The CDR3 covers 15 residues. CDR3 sequence reads: CASSLRNSGANVLTF. Here the CDR3 DNA reads TGTGCCAGCAGTTTAAGAAACTCTGGGGCCAACGTCCTGACTTTC.

This clone was counted a single time. The chain uses TRBV7-9 and TRBJ2-7, with D perhaps given as TRBD1 or TRBD2 (6 bases each). V shed 5 bases and J shed 7 bases, with 9 bases lying between them. CDR3 length: 11 amino acids. The germline V gene has CDR1 SEHNR and CDR2 FQNEAQ (reference sequence). CDR3 DNA sequence: TGTGCCAGCAGCCGAGGGGGGGAGCAGTACTTC. This sequence encodes CASSRGGEQYF.

This clone was found once. V and J are TRBV2 and TRBJ2-2; D not resolved. V lost 7 bases and J lost 0, with 12 bases in between. Per germline, CDR1 SNHLY and CDR2 FYNNEI. The CDR3 totals 15 residues. The CDR3 DNA is TGTGCCAGCACTATGACAACCACGAACACCGGGGAGCTGTTTTTT. It is translated as CASTMTTTNTGELFF.

This chain connects TRBV2 to TRBJ2-7; D unresolved. Germline V gene data show CDR1 as SNHLY and CDR2 as FYNNEI. This CDR3 contains 14 residues. The ends were cut back, 6 bases at V and 3 bases at J, with 15 bases in the middle. CDR3 sequence reads: CASSTGGKYYEQYF. The CDR3 region has the DNA TGTGCCAGCAGCACGGGTGGGAAGTACTACGAGCAGTACTTC.

This clone has only one observation. The chain carries TRBV7-2 and TRBJ1-2; unclear D gene. V shed 1 base and J shed 4 bases, with 4 bases lying between them. The CDR3 runs 12 residues. Germline V gives CDR1 SGHTA, CDR2 FQGNSA. The CDR3 loop reads CASSLDRYGYTF. As DNA, the CDR3 is TGTGCCAGCAGCTTAGACCGCTATGGCTACACCTTC.

This clone was counted a single time. The V and J genes are TRBV13 and TRBJ2-1, with 7 bases fitting TRBD1. The CDR3 loop spans 18 amino acids. From germline, CDR1 is PRHDT and CDR2 FYEKMQ (reference sequence). V trimming: 5 bases; J trimming: 0 bases; junction bases outside the gene matches: 13. CDR3 in amino acids: CASSRPIDRDSSYNEQFF. CDR3 nucleotides: TGTGCCAGCAGCCGCCCAATCGACAGGGACAGCTCCTACAATGAGCAGTTCTTC. The full variable domain, with the rest looked up from reference TRBV13 and TRBJ2-1, is AAGVIQSPRHLIKEKRETATLKCYPIPRHDTVYWYQQGPGQDPQFLISFYEKMQSDKGSIPDRFSAQQFSDYHSELNMSSLELGDSALYFCASSRPIDRDSSYNEQFFGPGTRLTVL.

This clone appeared a few times. The CDR3 DNA sequence: TGTGCCAGCAGTTCGGAGTTCGGGACTGAAGCTTTCTTT. Translation: CASSSEFGTEAFF. This chain joins TRBV28 and TRBJ1-1; D remains unclear. Germline CDR1 MDHEN, CDR2 SYDVKM. The CDR3 length is 13 residues. The V and J ends lost 4 bases and 5 bases respectively, with 11 bases between them.

The genes are TRBV4-1 and TRBJ1-5; tentatively, D is TRBD1 (5 bases). The V gene's germline CDR1 is MGHRA and CDR2 YSYEKL. The CDR3 has 15 amino acids. Between the trimmed V and J ends, which lost 1 base and 6 bases, there was a span of 13 bases. The CDR3 region is CASSQAPGEGQPQHF. The CDR3 nucleotides are TGCGCCAGCAGCCAAGCCCCGGGGGAAGGTCAGCCCCAGCATTTT.